The 13 T cell receptor beta chains below were found in one sample sequenced in a study of blood T cells in healthy people across ages. A second PCR, run for roughly 7 to 12 cycles, used a sample-barcoded 5' primer plus a J-beta primer mix. TCRdb reprocessed the 5' RACE reads via MiXCR and lists one record per CDR3 protein. The sample consists of approximately 900,000 distinct CDR3 sequences, around 48% of them appearing once. Sequenced material: blood. These receptors were collected from a man aged 30-40 years in good health.

CDR3 amino acids: CASSYGPTYNEQFF. As DNA, the CDR3 is TGTGCCAGCAGCTACGGGCCCACCTACAATGAGCAGTTCTTC. V and J are TRBV7-9 and TRBJ2-1; D uncertain. The CDR3 consists of 14 residues. Germline assignment: CDR1 SEHNR and CDR2 FQNEAQ (reference sequence). Trimming removed 4 bases at V and 2 bases at J, with 9 bases between.

The V call is TRBV21-1, the J call TRBJ2-1. TRBV21-1 is labeled a pseudogene. This CDR3 contains 17 residues. CDR3 region: CASSLRLQGALYNEQFF. Here the CDR3 DNA reads TGTGCCAGCAGCTTGCGGTTGCAGGGAGCGCTCTACAATGAGCAGTTCTTC.

V usage is TRBV3-1 and J usage is TRBJ2-7, with 15 bases that match TRBD2. Germline CDR1 LGHDT, CDR2 YNNKEL (reference sequence). This CDR3 has 16 amino acids. V was pared by 3 bases and J by 4 bases, with 4 bases of the junction left unmatched. CDR3 coding DNA: TGTGCCAGCAGCCATGTAGGGACTAGCGGGGGGTACGAGCAGTACTTC. It specifies CASSHVGTSGGYEQYF.

This clonotype was seen just once. A much larger clone differs from this one at a single base, so this may be a read error. The V and J genes are TRBV12-3 or TRBV12-4 and TRBJ2-5; D gene ambiguous. The tail of the sequence fits TRBJ2-1 better, so the J call may be wrong. The CDR3 length is 10 residues. This chain's CDR3 is CASGKETQFF. The CDR3 nucleotides read TGTGCCAGCGGGAAAGAGACCCAGTTCTTC.

The chain carries TRBV9 and TRBJ1-4; 9 bases line up with TRBD1. The CDR3 length is 16 residues. V gave up 2 bases and J gave up 0 bases; unmatched junction bases: 2. From germline, CDR1 is SGDLS and CDR2 YYNGEE. This CDR3 reads CASSVGQGTTNEKLFF. The CDR3 coding sequence is TGTGCCAGCAGCGTGGGACAGGGAACAACTAATGAAAAACTGTTTTTT. Full variable domain (outside the CDR3, taken from reference TRBV9 and TRBJ1-4): DSGVTQTPKHLITATGQRVTLRCSPRSGDLSVYWYQQSLDQGLQFLIQYYNGEERAKGNILERFSAQQFPDLHSELNLSSLELGDSALYFCASSVGQGTTNEKLFFGSGTQLSVL.

The chain carries TRBV29-1 and TRBJ2-1; no reliable D call. CDR1 and CDR2 (germline): SQVTM, ANQGSEA. The CDR3 has 11 amino acids. The CDR3 sequence: CTMGGGREQFF. As DNA, the CDR3 is TGCACCATGGGTGGCGGTCGTGAGCAGTTCTTC.

This chain joins TRBV5-6 and TRBJ2-7; 12 positions agree with TRBD1. This CDR3 is 16 amino acids long. With 4 bases clipped from V and 4 bases from J, the junction kept 9 bases outside the gene matches. Per germline, CDR1 SGHDT and CDR2 YYEEEE. CDR3 amino acids: CASSRSGTGGAYEQYF. The CDR3 DNA reads as TGTGCCAGCAGCCGGTCCGGGACAGGGGGCGCGTACGAGCAGTACTTC.

The chain couples TRBV27 to TRBJ2-2; D not resolved. Deletions cut 6 bases from V and 6 bases from J, with 14 bases between. CDR3 length: 14 amino acids. CDR1 MNHEY and CDR2 SMNVEV come from the germline V gene (reference sequence). CDR3 protein: CASRKTSRPGELFF. As DNA, the CDR3 is TGTGCCAGCAGGAAGACAAGCCGCCCCGGGGAGCTGTTTTTT.

The V call is TRBV29-1, the J call TRBJ2-7; TRBD2 matches at 11 bases. Germline loops: CDR1 SQVTM, CDR2 ANQGSEA. The CDR3 has 14 amino acids. V lost 7 bases to trimming and J lost 7 bases; unmatched junction nucleotides: 12. The CDR3 sequence is CSAQTSGINNEQYF. The DNA for the CDR3 is TGCAGCGCCCAGACTAGCGGGATAAACAATGAGCAGTACTTC.

Here the CDR3 DNA reads TGTGCCAGCAGGGGGACAGATTCTAATAATTCACCCCTCCACTTT. It codes for CASRGTDSNNSPLHF. The chain couples TRBV6-1 to TRBJ1-6; 7 nucleotides line up with TRBD1. Trimming at V came to 6 bases and at J to 5 bases, leaving 7 bases not matched to a gene. CDR3 length: 15 amino acids. The germline CDR1 and CDR2 sequences are MNHNS and SASEGT.

This chain joins TRBV7-9 and TRBJ1-3; D is undetermined. The CDR3 totals 15 residues. The V gene lost 5 bases and the J gene lost 3 bases, with 14 bases spanning the gap. Germline CDR1 and CDR2: SEHNR and FQNEAQ (reference sequence). This chain's CDR3 is CASSHLAERGNTIYF. Written as DNA, the CDR3 is TGTGCCAGCAGCCACCTTGCCGAACGTGGAAACACCATATATTTT.

This clonotype was detected only a few times. This rearrangement joins TRBV12-3 or TRBV12-4 to TRBJ1-2; a possible D gene is TRBD1 (6 bases). V lost 6 bases to trimming and J lost 5 bases, with 10 bases between them. CDR3 length equals 12 residues. CDR3: CASRDREYGYTF. The CDR3 region has the DNA TGTGCCAGCAGGGACAGAGAGTATGGCTACACCTTC.

In its sample, this clonotype was seen a few times. The chain recombines TRBV2 with TRBJ1-5; no reliable D call. Trimming took off 3 bases at V and 9 bases at J, with 9 bases between the two ends. This CDR3 is 12 amino acids long. The V gene's germline CDR1 is SNHLY and CDR2 FYNNEI. CDR3 bases: TGTGCCAGCAGTGACGGTGACGGGCCCCAGCATTTT. It codes for CASSDGDGPQHF.